The rows below give T cell receptor beta chains drawn from one sample of a study of identical twins. TCRdb called the 5' RACE reads again in MiXCR, with one record for every CDR3 protein. The sample shows 350,000 to 600,000 distinct CDR3 sequences, around 14% of them seen only once. This sample was shared with a second study, whose subject was yellow fever vaccine responses in identical twins.

Sequencing input: CD4+ T cells sorted from blood. The receptors were gathered from a young woman in good health. CDR3s include the opening cysteine and the closing phenylalanine or tryptophan. The order of the fields is V gene, CDR3 length, J gene, CDR3 protein.

v_call: TRBV15; cdr3_length: 14; j_call: TRBJ2-7; cdr3_aa: CATSREIGGYEQYF
v_call: TRBV20-1; cdr3_length: 15; j_call: TRBJ2-5; cdr3_aa: CSAMGLAGGFETQYF
v_call: TRBV12-3/TRBV12-4; cdr3_length: 15; j_call: TRBJ2-1; cdr3_aa: CASSGGGLGYNEQFF
v_call: TRBV6-5; cdr3_length: 14; j_call: TRBJ2-7; cdr3_aa: CASSYVTVPGEQYF
v_call: TRBV7-3; cdr3_length: 15; j_call: TRBJ2-5; cdr3_aa: CASSLRGRPQETQYF
v_call: TRBV20-1; cdr3_length: 13; j_call: TRBJ2-3; cdr3_aa: CSARTGVTDTQYF
v_call: TRBV7-9; cdr3_length: 16; j_call: TRBJ2-1; cdr3_aa: CASSGSGGGSYNEQFF
v_call: TRBV5-1; cdr3_length: 15; j_call: TRBJ2-7; cdr3_aa: CASSLVNSGGYEQYF
v_call: TRBV11-2; cdr3_length: 19; j_call: TRBJ2-7; cdr3_aa: CASSGYGTSGRVSSYEQYF
v_call: TRBV6-2/TRBV6-3; cdr3_length: 14; j_call: TRBJ2-7; cdr3_aa: CASSYSFTGNEQYF
v_call: TRBV20-1; cdr3_length: 14; j_call: TRBJ2-7; cdr3_aa: CSASPGTGPDEQYF
v_call: TRBV20-1; cdr3_length: 13; j_call: TRBJ2-1; cdr3_aa: CSAGIAYYNEQFF
v_call: TRBV27; cdr3_length: 13; j_call: TRBJ2-1; cdr3_aa: CASSFLTDNEQFF
v_call: TRBV15; cdr3_length: 15; j_call: TRBJ1-1; cdr3_aa: CATSREGQLNTEAFF
v_call: TRBV5-6; cdr3_length: 14; j_call: TRBJ2-7; cdr3_aa: CASSRPGQGELWYF
v_call: TRBV15; cdr3_length: 16; j_call: TRBJ2-1; cdr3_aa: CATSRDRTSGRYEQFF
v_call: TRBV2; cdr3_length: 11; j_call: TRBJ1-1; cdr3_aa: CATGQGLKAFF
v_call: TRBV3-1; cdr3_length: 16; j_call: TRBJ2-1; cdr3_aa: CASSTYGTGVYNEQFF
v_call: TRBV20-1; cdr3_length: 18; j_call: TRBJ1-3; cdr3_aa: CSAWGTGNIGYSGNTIYF
v_call: TRBV10-3; cdr3_length: 14; j_call: TRBJ2-3; cdr3_aa: CAIKQTGGLVTQYF
v_call: TRBV11-2; cdr3_length: 13; j_call: TRBJ2-5; cdr3_aa: CASSFSVRETQYF
v_call: TRBV29-1; cdr3_length: 16; j_call: TRBJ2-6; cdr3_aa: CSVIAGPGSGANVLTF
v_call: TRBV6-2/TRBV6-3; cdr3_length: 15; j_call: TRBJ2-2; cdr3_aa: CASSRTNGDTGELFF
v_call: TRBV20-1; cdr3_length: 12; j_call: TRBJ1-4; cdr3_aa: CSARSPSQKLFF
v_call: TRBV2; cdr3_length: 15; j_call: TRBJ2-1; cdr3_aa: CASSMTSGRNNEQFF
v_call: TRBV2; cdr3_length: 15; j_call: TRBJ2-1; cdr3_aa: CASSSAPSRGNEQFF
v_call: TRBV24-1; cdr3_length: 15; j_call: TRBJ2-3; cdr3_aa: CATSDFKKSTDTQYF
v_call: TRBV7-2; cdr3_length: 16; j_call: TRBJ1-3; cdr3_aa: CASSLASISSGNTIYF
v_call: TRBV5-5; cdr3_length: 16; j_call: TRBJ1-6; cdr3_aa: CASSFTDSSYNSPLHF
v_call: TRBV5-5; cdr3_length: 13; j_call: TRBJ2-7; cdr3_aa: CASSPPGFNEQYF
v_call: TRBV7-2; cdr3_length: 13; j_call: TRBJ2-5; cdr3_aa: CASSPPRGETQYF
v_call: TRBV15; cdr3_length: 17; j_call: TRBJ2-1; cdr3_aa: CATSRDSGLLSYNEQFF
v_call: TRBV7-2; cdr3_length: 17; j_call: TRBJ2-3; cdr3_aa: CASSLEITSGSLNTQYF
v_call: TRBV5-1; cdr3_length: 15; j_call: TRBJ2-3; cdr3_aa: CASSLTDRETDTQYF
v_call: TRBV6-2/TRBV6-3; cdr3_length: 15; j_call: TRBJ2-7; cdr3_aa: CASSFPPLVGYEQYF
v_call: TRBV2; cdr3_length: 14; j_call: TRBJ2-7; cdr3_aa: CASSSGTGGHEQYF
v_call: TRBV18; cdr3_length: 17; j_call: TRBJ2-6; cdr3_aa: CASSPRFAGMGANVLTF
v_call: TRBV4-3; cdr3_length: 14; j_call: TRBJ1-1; cdr3_aa: CASSGGASYTEAFF
v_call: TRBV4-3; cdr3_length: 18; j_call: TRBJ1-6; cdr3_aa: CASSQVTGSRSYNSPLHF
v_call: TRBV2; cdr3_length: 13; j_call: TRBJ2-2; cdr3_aa: CASSEVTTGELFF
v_call: TRBV4-1; cdr3_length: 14; j_call: TRBJ2-7; cdr3_aa: CASSQSVQGSEQYF
v_call: TRBV7-2; cdr3_length: 15; j_call: TRBJ2-1; cdr3_aa: CASSQTGKQYNEQFF
v_call: TRBV25-1; cdr3_length: 15; j_call: TRBJ1-2; cdr3_aa: CASSGMTVGAGGYTF
v_call: TRBV15; cdr3_length: 15; j_call: TRBJ2-7; cdr3_aa: CATSRDEDRGHEQYF
v_call: TRBV7-2; cdr3_length: 13; j_call: TRBJ2-7; cdr3_aa: CASSGGGSYEQYF
v_call: TRBV29-1; cdr3_length: 14; j_call: TRBJ1-3; cdr3_aa: CSVSGQVGGNTIYF
v_call: TRBV7-9; cdr3_length: 17; j_call: TRBJ2-7; cdr3_aa: CASSFQEGQGGTHEQYF
v_call: TRBV30; cdr3_length: 15; j_call: TRBJ2-7; cdr3_aa: CAWSRRPGQSYEQYF
v_call: TRBV20-1; cdr3_length: 15; j_call: TRBJ2-5; cdr3_aa: CSARAPWVEGETQYF
v_call: TRBV5-1; cdr3_length: 14; j_call: TRBJ2-7; cdr3_aa: CASSWTGQSYEQYF